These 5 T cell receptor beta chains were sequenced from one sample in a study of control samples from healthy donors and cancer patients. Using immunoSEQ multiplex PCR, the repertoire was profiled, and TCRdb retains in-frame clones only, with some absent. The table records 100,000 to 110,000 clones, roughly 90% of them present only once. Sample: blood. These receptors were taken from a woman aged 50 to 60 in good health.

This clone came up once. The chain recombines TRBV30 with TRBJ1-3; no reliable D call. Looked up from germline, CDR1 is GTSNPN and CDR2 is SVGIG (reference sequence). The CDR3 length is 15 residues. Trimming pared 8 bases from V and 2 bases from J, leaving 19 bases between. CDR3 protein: CAGPPRVRPGNTIYF. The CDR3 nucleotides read TGTGCCGGACCACCAAGAGTGAGGCCTGGAAACACCATATATTTT.

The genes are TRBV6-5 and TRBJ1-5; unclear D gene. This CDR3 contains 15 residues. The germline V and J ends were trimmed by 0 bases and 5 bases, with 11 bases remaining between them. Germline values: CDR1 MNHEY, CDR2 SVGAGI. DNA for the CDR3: TGTGCCAGCAGTTACTCGAGGGAGTCGCATCAGCCCCAGCATTTT. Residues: CASSYSRESHQPQHF.

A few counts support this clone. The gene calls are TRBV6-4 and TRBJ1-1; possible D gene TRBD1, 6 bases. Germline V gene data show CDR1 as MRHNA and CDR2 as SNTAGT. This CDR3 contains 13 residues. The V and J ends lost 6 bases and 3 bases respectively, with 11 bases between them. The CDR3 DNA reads TGTGCCAGCAGGCGACAGGATTACACTGAAGCTTTCTTT. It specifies CASRRQDYTEAFF.

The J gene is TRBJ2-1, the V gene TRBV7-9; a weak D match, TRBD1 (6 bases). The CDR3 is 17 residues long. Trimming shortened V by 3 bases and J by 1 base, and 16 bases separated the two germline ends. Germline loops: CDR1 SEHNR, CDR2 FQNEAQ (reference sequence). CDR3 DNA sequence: TGTGCCAGCAGCTTTTCGACCATACAGGGATCCTACAATGAGCAGTTCTTC. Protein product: CASSFSTIQGSYNEQFF.

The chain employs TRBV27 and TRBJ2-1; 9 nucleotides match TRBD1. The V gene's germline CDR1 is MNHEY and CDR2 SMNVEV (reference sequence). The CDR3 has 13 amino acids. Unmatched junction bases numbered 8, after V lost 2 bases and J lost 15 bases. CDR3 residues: CASSLQTGTGMFF. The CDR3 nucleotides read TGTGCCAGCAGTTTACAAACCGGGACAGGGATGTTCTTC.